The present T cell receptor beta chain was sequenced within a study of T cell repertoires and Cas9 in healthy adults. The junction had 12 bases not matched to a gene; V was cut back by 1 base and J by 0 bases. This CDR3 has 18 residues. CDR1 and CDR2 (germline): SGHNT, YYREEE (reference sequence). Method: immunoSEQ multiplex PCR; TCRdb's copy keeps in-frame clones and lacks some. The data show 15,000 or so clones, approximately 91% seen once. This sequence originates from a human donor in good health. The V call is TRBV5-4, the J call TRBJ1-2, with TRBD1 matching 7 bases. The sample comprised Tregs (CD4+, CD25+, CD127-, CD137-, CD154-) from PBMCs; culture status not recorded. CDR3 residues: CASSLRSLTGSANYGYTF. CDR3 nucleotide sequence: TGTGCCAGCAGCTTGAGATCGTTGACAGGGTCGGCTAACTATGGCTACACCTTC.